A selection of T cell receptor beta chains follows, all from one sample in a study of T cell repertoires in cytomegalovirus infection. In TCRdb, the reads were re-called with MiXCR into one record per CDR3 protein. Found here are about 230,000 distinct CDR3 sequences, roughly 22% of them singletons; the top ten hold around a sixth. The source material was CD8+ T cells from PBMCs. Receptors were obtained from a human donor in good health (CMV status not recorded). Some clones in this sample may be carry-over from other donors' samples. Each CDR3 is given with its conserved first and last residue. The D gene is left open where the match is weak. Rows give clone size only sometimes, using once, few, many, or a class for an expanded clone.

>TRBJ1-2|-|TRBV7-9|-
TGTGCCAGCAGCTACGGGACGGCGCGCTACACCTTC
CASSYGTARYTF
>TRBJ1-2|-|TRBV28|TRBD1
TGTGCCAGCAGTGCACCGGGACAGGGGGCGAATGGCTACACCTTC
CASSAPGQGANGYTF
>TRBJ2-3|many|TRBV7-9|-
TGTGCCAGCAGCCCCCGAGACAGAGAAGACACAGATACGCAGTATTTT
CASSPRDREDTDTQYF
>TRBJ1-2|-|TRBV12-3/TRBV12-4|-
TGTGCCAGCAGTTTACCCACCGGCTATGGCTACACCTTC
CASSLPTGYGYTF
>TRBJ2-7|-|TRBV6-9|-
TGTGCCAGCAGTTACCTCCGGTTTGGAGAGCAGTACTTC
CASSYLRFGEQYF
>TRBJ1-5|few|TRBV19|-
TGTGCCAGTAGTATAGGCCAGAACAATCAGCCCCAGCATTTT
CASSIGQNNQPQHF
>TRBJ2-2|-|TRBV7-9|-
TGTGCCAGCAGCCCCGGGCAGGGCGTCACCGGGGAGCTGTTTTTT
CASSPGQGVTGELFF
>TRBJ2-3|-|TRBV7-9|-
TGTGCCAGCAGCTTAGGGGGGATGGGGGGCACAGATACGCAGTATTTT
CASSLGGMGGTDTQYF
>TRBJ1-1|few|TRBV5-1|-
TGCGCCAGCAGCTTGTTACTGGGTATGAACACTGAAGCTTTCTTT
CASSLLLGMNTEAFF
>TRBJ2-7|many|TRBV7-2|TRBD1
TGTGCCAGCAGCTTAGTATGGGAAGACAGGGGGCTCACCCACGAGCAGTACTTC
CASSLVWEDRGLTHEQYF
>TRBJ1-2|-|TRBV13|TRBD1
TGTGCCAGCAGCTCCAGTTTGGACAGGGCGGAGTATGGCTACACCTTC
CASSSSLDRAEYGYTF
>TRBJ1-1|-|TRBV10-3|-
TGTGCCATCAGTGACCTCCCCGAATACTTGAACACTGAAGCTTTCTTT
CAISDLPEYLNTEAFF
>TRBJ1-2|-|TRBV28|-
TGTGCCACCATCACTGGAGGCGGCTACACCTTC
CATITGGGYTF
>TRBJ2-1|few|TRBV25-1|-
TGTGCCAGCAGTGAGGTACTCGATGAGCAGTTCTTC
CASSEVLDEQFF
>TRBJ1-2|few|TRBV19|-
TGTGCCAGTAGTACAGGACAGAACTATGGCTACACCTTC
CASSTGQNYGYTF
>TRBJ2-2|few|TRBV12-3/TRBV12-4|TRBD2
TGTGCCAGCAATTTTTTCGGGACTAGCGAGCACGGGGAGCTGTTTTTT
CASNFFGTSEHGELFF
>TRBJ2-2|few|TRBV7-9|-
TGTGCCAGCAGCTCCAACTCCAACAAGAACACCGGGGAGCTGTTTTTT
CASSSNSNKNTGELFF
>TRBJ2-7|once|TRBV29-1|TRBD1
TGCAGCGTTCTACCGGGACAGGGGCTCTACGAGCAGTACTTC
CSVLPGQGLYEQYF
>TRBJ1-2|few|TRBV5-4|TRBD1
TGTGCCAGCAGCTCTGGACAGGGTAATGGCTACACCTTC
CASSSGQGNGYTF
>TRBJ1-1|-|TRBV20-1|-
TGCAGTGCTAGAAGCCCTATGTGGGAAGCTTTCTTT
CSARSPMWEAFF
>TRBJ2-1|many|TRBV7-7|-
TGTGCCAGCAGCCCGGCGGGATACAATGAGCAGTTCTTC
CASSPAGYNEQFF
>TRBJ1-2|once|TRBV7-9|-
TGTGCCAGCAGCTTAGGCCACGCTAACTATGGCTACACCTTC
CASSLGHANYGYTF
>TRBJ1-5|many|TRBV7-8|TRBD1
TGTGCCAGCAGCTCGGGGACAGACAATCAGCCCCAGCATTTT
CASSSGTDNQPQHF
>TRBJ2-5|many|TRBV7-2|-
TGTGCCAGCAGCCGAGACACGGGCCGGGAGACCCAGTACTTC
CASSRDTGRETQYF
>TRBJ2-5|-|TRBV20-1|-
TGCAGTGCGAACGGACAGCAAGAGACCCAGTACTTC
CSANGQQETQYF
>TRBJ2-3|-|TRBV6-2/TRBV6-3|-
TGTGCCAGCAGTTACGGCGCTACTTCCACAGATACGCAGTATTTT
CASSYGATSTDTQYF
>TRBJ1-1|-|TRBV2|-
TGTGCCAGCACAAGGGGCTACTCGGCTGAAGCTTTCTTT
CASTRGYSAEAFF
>TRBJ2-1|few|TRBV28|-
TGTGCCAGCGACGCGACAGGCATGGCTAATGAGCAGTTCTTC
CASDATGMANEQFF
>TRBJ1-1|-|TRBV6-5|-
TGTGCCAGCACCCTCGGAGGGGCAGGGGAAACTGAAGCTTTCTTT
CASTLGGAGETEAFF
>TRBJ2-1|-|TRBV7-6|-
TGTGCCAGCAGCTCCCGACTCTCCCCTACCAATGAGCAGTTCTTC
CASSSRLSPTNEQFF
>TRBJ2-7|many|TRBV7-2|-
TGTGCCAGCAGCCCTTATGTCTCCTACGAGCAGTACTTC
CASSPYVSYEQYF
>TRBJ2-3|-|TRBV12-3/TRBV12-4|-
TGTGCCAGCAGTTTTTATTTCCAGGGGCCCACAGATACGCAGTATTTT
CASSFYFQGPTDTQYF
>TRBJ1-5|few|TRBV9|-
TGTGCCAGCAGCGTAGGAGGGGGGGATCAGCCCCAGCATTTT
CASSVGGGDQPQHF